This entry lists 16 T cell receptor beta chains sequenced from one sample in a study of GPR56 and killer-like receptors on CD4 memory cells. FACS enrichment separated five CD4+ populations based on killer cell lectin-like receptor and GPR56 expression. TCRdb reprocessed the reads and stores each CDR3 protein as one record, lacking DNA. In total, the table holds approximately 3,000 distinct CDR3 sequences. Sequences were obtained from memory CD4+ T cells from blood. The receptors stem from a human donor in good health.

The J gene is TRBJ1-5, the V gene TRBV20-1; TCRdb calls TRBD1, which cannot be checked without DNA. Germline V CDR1 and CDR2: DFQATT, SNEGSKA (reference sequence). This CDR3 contains 17 residues. The CDR3 loop is CSALGQGGFYSNQPQHF.

The genes are TRBV19 and TRBJ2-1; the D call of TRBD2 rests on TCRdb alone, since no DNA is present to check it. The CDR3 is 15 amino acids. From germline, CDR1 is LNHDA and CDR2 SQIVND (reference sequence). CDR3 sequence: CASSPGLAGDNEQFF.

The chain combines TRBV20-1 with TRBJ2-5; as DNA is missing, the TRBD2 call by TCRdb cannot be tested. The CDR3 runs 13 residues. Germline values: CDR1 DFQATT, CDR2 SNEGSKA (reference sequence). The CDR3 here is CSGLAGVGETQYF.

This sequence joins TRBV20-1 and TRBJ2-1; TCRdb picks TRBD2, but there is no DNA to check that call. Germline V gene lookup returns CDR1 DFQATT and CDR2 SNEGSKA (reference sequence). This CDR3 has 15 amino acids. This CDR3 is CSASRAGGPSNEQFF.

The chain couples TRBV7-2 to TRBJ1-3; without DNA, the TCRdb call of TRBD1 cannot be checked. CDR1 SGHTA and CDR2 FQGNSA come from the germline V gene. The CDR3 extends over 16 amino acids. This chain's CDR3 is CASSFPGGEAGNTIYF.

This clonotype is medium-sized by frequency. The rearrangement uses TRBV19 and TRBJ1-5. The CDR3 has 16 residues. Germline assignment: CDR1 LNHDA and CDR2 SQIVND (reference sequence). The CDR3 sequence is CASSIISGSPNQPQHF.

This clonotype is labeled medium-sized (0.01 to 0.1%) based on frequency. The rearrangement joins TRBV7-2 to TRBJ2-3; as DNA is missing, the TRBD2 call by TCRdb cannot be tested. Germline-derived CDR1 and CDR2 are SGHTA and FQGNSA. The CDR3 runs 16 residues. The CDR3 sequence: CASSRQRGPSTDTQYF.

By frequency, this clonotype registers medium-sized. The rearrangement uses TRBV30 and TRBJ2-4; TCRdb designates TRBD1, a call that cannot be tested without DNA. The V gene's germline CDR1 is GTSNPN and CDR2 SVGIG (reference sequence). This CDR3 has 15 residues. The CDR3 loop reads CAWAPQAGPINIQYF. The full variable domain, with the rest looked up from reference TRBV30 and TRBJ2-4, is SQTIHQWPATLVQPVGSPLSLECTVEGTSNPNLYWYRQAAGRGLQLLFYSVGIGQISSEVPQNLSASRPQDRQFILSSKKLLLSDSGFYLCAWAPQAGPINIQYFGAGTRLSVL.

This clonotype is labeled medium-sized (0.01 to 0.1%) based on frequency. This CDR3 is CSATTRTGAAMETFF. V and J are TRBV29-1 and TRBJ1-1; checking the TCRdb D call of TRBD1 is not possible without DNA. Per germline, CDR1 SQVTM and CDR2 ANQGSEA. The CDR3 consists of 15 residues.

Its frequency marks this clonotype as medium-sized. The rearrangement links TRBV19 to TRBJ2-7. Germline CDR1 reads LNHDA; CDR2 reads SQIVND (reference sequence). This CDR3 spans 14 amino acids. The CDR3 sequence: CASSIGRGAYEQYF.

The chain recombines TRBV12-3 or TRBV12-4 with TRBJ1-4; TCRdb proposes TRBD1, but this gene call is untestable without DNA. CDR3 size: 15 residues. The CDR3 spells CASSPEQGGGEKLFF.

The genes are TRBV6-6 and TRBJ2-5; TCRdb names TRBD1, which stays unverified in the absence of DNA. Looked up from germline, CDR1 is MNHNY and CDR2 is SVGAGI (reference sequence). The CDR3 sequence is 13 residues long. Here the CDR3 reads CASSYGGKETQYF.

By frequency, this clonotype registers medium-sized. The rearrangement uses TRBV7-2 and TRBJ1-6. Germline V gene data show CDR1 as SGHTA and CDR2 as FQGNSA. The CDR3 has 13 residues. The CDR3 region is CASSSRFGSPLHF.

V usage is TRBV12-3 or TRBV12-4 and J usage is TRBJ1-5; TCRdb names TRBD1, which stays unverified in the absence of DNA. CDR3 length: 13 residues. The chain's CDR3 is CASSTRGNQPQHF.

This clonotype is deemed medium-sized by its frequency. V and J are TRBV5-4 and TRBJ2-7; TCRdb's assignment of TRBD1 cannot be checked, as there is no DNA. CDR1 and CDR2 from the germline V gene are SGHNT and YYREEE (reference sequence). The CDR3 runs 14 residues. The CDR3 region is CASNLGGGRYEQYF.

This clonotype is called medium-sized (0.01 to 0.1%) based on its frequency. The gene calls are TRBV5-6 and TRBJ1-6. Germline values: CDR1 SGHDT, CDR2 YYEEEE. The CDR3 has 17 residues. The CDR3 loop is CASSLIGKSADNSPLHF.